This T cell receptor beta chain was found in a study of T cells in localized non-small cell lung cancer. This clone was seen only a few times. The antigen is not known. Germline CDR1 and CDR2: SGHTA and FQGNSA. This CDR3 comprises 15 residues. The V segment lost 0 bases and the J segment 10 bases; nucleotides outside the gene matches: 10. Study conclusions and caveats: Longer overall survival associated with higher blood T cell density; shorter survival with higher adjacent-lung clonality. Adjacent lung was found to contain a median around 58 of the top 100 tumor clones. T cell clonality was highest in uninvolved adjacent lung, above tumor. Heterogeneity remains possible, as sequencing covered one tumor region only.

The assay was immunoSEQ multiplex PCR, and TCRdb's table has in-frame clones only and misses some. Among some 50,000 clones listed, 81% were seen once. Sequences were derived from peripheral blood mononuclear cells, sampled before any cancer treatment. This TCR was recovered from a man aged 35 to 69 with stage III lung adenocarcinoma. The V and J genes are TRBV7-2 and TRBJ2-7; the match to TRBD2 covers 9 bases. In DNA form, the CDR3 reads TGTGCCAGCAGCTTAGCCGTTGGTAGCGGGGGTAAACAGTACTTC. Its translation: CASSLAVGSGGKQYF. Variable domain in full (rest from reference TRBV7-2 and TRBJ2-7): GAGVSQSPSNKVTEKGKDVELRCDPISGHTALYWYRQSLGQGLEFLIYFQGNSAPDKSGLPSDRFSAERTGGSVSTLTIQRTQQEDSAVYLCASSLAVGSGGKQYFGPGTRLTVT.